This T cell receptor (beta chain) is drawn from a study of PD-1 blockade in classical Hodgkin lymphoma. Libraries were prepared by immunoSEQ multiplex PCR; TCRdb keeps only in-frame clonotypes and omits some of them. In the table there are roughly 100,000 clones, over 85% of which are singletons. Germline lookup yields CDR1 SGHRS and CDR2 YFSETQ. Trimming pared 0 bases from V and 4 bases from J, leaving 19 bases between. This CDR3 has 17 amino acids. The study's findings and limits: Reports indicated that newly diagnosed patients had lower baseline TCR diversity than healthy donors did.

Time point of the sample: cycle 4 day 1 (C4D1), after 5 to 7 weeks of nivolumab. Every one of the patients relapsed after autologous stem cell transplantation (brentuximab vedotin exposure was variable). For this clone: Its target is not known.

The genes are TRBV5-1 and TRBJ1-1; D remains ambiguous. This clonotype was obtained from a human donor with classical Hodgkin lymphoma. The starting material was peripheral blood mononuclear cells (PBMCs), obtained before the fourth cycle of nivolumab. The DNA for the CDR3 is TGCGCCAGCAGCTTGGTGTCAGGTGGACCGCCGGCCACTGAAGCTTTCTTT. It specifies CASSLVSGGPPATEAFF. Supplemented by reference TRBV5-1 and TRBJ1-1, the full variable domain reads KAGVTQTPRYLIKTRGQQVTLSCSPISGHRSVSWYQQTPGQGLQFLFEYFSETQRNKGNFPGRFSGRQFSNSRSEMNVSTLELGDSALYLCASSLVSGGPPATEAFFGQGTRLTVV.